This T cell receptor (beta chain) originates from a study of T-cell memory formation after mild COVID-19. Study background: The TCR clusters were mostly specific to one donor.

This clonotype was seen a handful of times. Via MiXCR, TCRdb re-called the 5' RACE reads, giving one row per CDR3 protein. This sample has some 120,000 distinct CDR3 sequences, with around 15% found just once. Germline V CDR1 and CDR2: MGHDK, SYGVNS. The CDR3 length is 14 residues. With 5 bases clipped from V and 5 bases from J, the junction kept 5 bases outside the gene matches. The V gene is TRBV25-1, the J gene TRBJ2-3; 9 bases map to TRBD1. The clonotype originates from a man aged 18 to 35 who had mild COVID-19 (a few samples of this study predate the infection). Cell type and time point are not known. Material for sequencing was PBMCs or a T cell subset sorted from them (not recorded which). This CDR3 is CASSLGTGLDTQYF. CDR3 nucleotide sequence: TGTGCCAGCAGTCTTGGGACAGGGTTAGATACGCAGTATTTT.